These 32 T cell receptor beta chains originate from one sample sequenced in a study of blood T cell repertoires in COVID-19. Sequencing was performed with immunoSEQ multiplex PCR; in TCRdb, only in-frame clones are kept and a portion is missing. This table holds 300,000 to 400,000 clones, 87% found once. The source material was peripheral blood. These receptors were taken from a woman in her forties or fifties with COVID-19, enrolled during active disease.

The genes are TRBV7-2 and TRBJ1-5; no definite D call. The V and J ends lost 1 base and 2 bases respectively, with 6 bases between them. The CDR3 length is 14 residues. In germline, CDR1 is SGHTA, CDR2 FQGNSA. DNA of the CDR3: TGTGCCAGCAGCTTAGAACGGGGCAATCAGCCCCAGCATTTT. It codes for CASSLERGNQPQHF.

This chain links TRBV13 with TRBJ2-1; 12 positions match TRBD2. After removal of 1 base from V and 7 bases from J, the junction contained 2 bases not matched to a gene. Germline CDR1 PRHDT, CDR2 FYEKMQ (reference sequence). CDR3 size: 15 residues. The chain's CDR3 is CASSLATSGRNEQFF. The CDR3 region has the DNA TGTGCCAGCAGCTTAGCGACTAGCGGGAGAAATGAGCAGTTCTTC. The full variable domain, rest sourced from reference TRBV13 and TRBJ2-1, is AAGVIQSPRHLIKEKRETATLKCYPIPRHDTVYWYQQGPGQDPQFLISFYEKMQSDKGSIPDRFSAQQFSDYHSELNMSSLELGDSALYFCASSLATSGRNEQFFGPGTRLTVL.

The chain uses TRBV29-1 and TRBJ2-1; TRBD2 agrees at 9 bases. The CDR3 consists of 14 residues. The J segment lost 12 bases and the V segment lost 3 bases, leaving 12 bases of the junction unmatched. Germline values: CDR1 SQVTM, CDR2 ANQGSEA. The CDR3 region is CSVDIQPGLASQFF. The CDR3 bases are TGCAGCGTTGATATACAGCCGGGACTAGCTTCGCAGTTCTTC.

The V gene is TRBV18, the J gene TRBJ2-4; 9 bases match TRBD1. The germline gives CDR1 KGHSH, CDR2 LQKENI. The CDR3 sequence is 15 residues long. Germline trimming cut 0 bases from V and 4 bases from J; bases unmatched to any gene: 1. The CDR3 sequence: CASSPPGTGKNIQYF. The DNA of the CDR3 is TGTGCCAGCTCACCACCTGGGACAGGGAAAAACATTCAGTACTTC.

The chain uses TRBV30 and TRBJ2-3; D remains ambiguous. Germline assignment: CDR1 GTSNPN and CDR2 SVGIG (reference sequence). V lost 1 base and J 2 bases, leaving 7 bases between the germline ends. The CDR3 totals 13 residues. CDR3 sequence (DNA): TGTGCCTGGAGTGATGGCTCCACAGATACGCAGTATTTT. As protein: CAWSDGSTDTQYF.

The chain recombines TRBV7-2 with TRBJ1-6, with D possibly being TRBD1 (5 bases). Germline V gives CDR1 SGHTA, CDR2 FQGNSA. V was pared by 3 bases and J by 7 bases, with 13 bases between. The CDR3 has 15 residues. CDR3 sequence reads: CASSLLGVQNSPLHF. For the CDR3, the DNA is TGTGCCAGCAGCTTGCTAGGGGTTCAGAATTCACCCCTCCACTTT. Full variable domain (rest looked up from reference TRBV7-2 and TRBJ1-6): GAGVSQSPSNKVTEKGKDVELRCDPISGHTALYWYRQSLGQGLEFLIYFQGNSAPDKSGLPSDRFSAERTGGSVSTLTIQRTQQEDSAVYLCASSLLGVQNSPLHFGNGTRLTVT.

There are a few counts of this clone. The chain is built from TRBV4-1 and TRBJ1-3, with D uncertain. Germline lookup yields CDR1 MGHRA and CDR2 YSYEKL. Trimming removed 4 bases from V and 4 bases from J, with 5 bases in between. CDR3 length: 12 residues. The CDR3 is CASSPSGNTIYF. CDR3 DNA: TGCGCCAGCAGCCCAAGCGGAAACACCATATATTTT.

J is TRBJ2-7 and V is TRBV21-1; the table names TRBD1, a call not compared with the DNA. TRBV21-1 is a pseudogene segment. This CDR3 has 18 amino acids. The CDR3 here is CASSKERFGAGGPYEQYF. The CDR3 DNA sequence: TGTGCCAGCAGCAAAGAAAGGTTTGGGGCAGGGGGCCCCTACGAGCAGTACTTC.

This clone came up a few times. This chain uses TRBV29-1 with TRBJ1-2; possible D gene TRBD1, 5 bases. Germline loops: CDR1 SQVTM, CDR2 ANQGSEA. The CDR3 is made up of 13 amino acids. The ends were cut back, 4 bases at V and 1 base at J, with 10 bases in the middle. DNA of the CDR3: TGCAGCGTTGTAGGGCAGGGTAACTATGGCTACACCTTC. It encodes CSVVGQGNYGYTF.

This rearrangement joins TRBV18 to TRBJ2-3, with D possibly TRBD1 on 6 matching bases. Germline CDR1 is KGHSH and CDR2 is LQKENI. The germline V and J ends were trimmed by 6 bases and 0 bases, with 13 bases remaining between them. This CDR3 spans 15 amino acids. For the CDR3, the DNA is TGTGCCAGCTCCCTACGACAGGCCAGCACAGATACGCAGTATTTT. It encodes CASSLRQASTDTQYF.

The J gene is TRBJ1-5, the V gene TRBV6-5; 7 positions match TRBD1. V trimming: 6 bases; J trimming: 0 bases; junction bases outside the gene matches: 5. The CDR3 contains 15 residues. Germline V gene lookup returns CDR1 MNHEY and CDR2 SVGAGI. The CDR3 reads CASRGQYLSNQPQHF. As DNA, the CDR3 is TGTGCCAGCAGGGGACAGTATCTTAGCAATCAGCCCCAGCATTTT.

This chain joins TRBV4-1 and TRBJ2-1; D may be TRBD1 (6 bases). CDR1 and CDR2 (germline): MGHRA, YSYEKL. This CDR3 comprises 17 residues. Trimming stripped 1 base from V and 6 bases from J, with 19 bases between. CDR3 sequence (DNA): TGCGCCAGCAGCCAAGTCATCCGGACAGCCCCCATCAATGAGCAGTTCTTC. Its protein is CASSQVIRTAPINEQFF.

The chain links TRBV9 to TRBJ2-7; 11 nucleotides agree with TRBD2. With 1 base clipped from V and 5 bases from J, the junction kept 5 bases outside the gene matches. Germline lookup yields CDR1 SGDLS and CDR2 YYNGEE. The length of the CDR3 is 15 residues. CDR3 amino acids: CASSVRLAGPDEQYF. DNA of the CDR3: TGTGCCAGCAGCGTAAGACTAGCGGGACCCGACGAGCAGTACTTC.

This clone was recorded only once. The J gene is TRBJ1-1, the V gene TRBV12-3 or TRBV12-4; 7 bases are a match to TRBD1. J gave up 12 bases and V 5 bases, and 12 bases lay outside the gene matches. The CDR3 is made up of 13 amino acids. The CDR3 protein is CASSLKRTGGSFF. DNA for the CDR3: TGTGCCAGCAGTCTCAAACGGACAGGCGGGTCTTTCTTT.

This clone was counted a few times. The genes are TRBV7-9 and TRBJ1-2, with TRBD1 matching over 7 bases. Germline trimming cut 3 bases from V and 7 bases from J; bases unmatched to any gene: 5. Germline-derived CDR1 and CDR2 are SEHNR and FQNEAQ (reference sequence). The CDR3 runs 13 residues. The CDR3 region is CASSFPRGSGYTF. Written as DNA, the CDR3 is TGTGCCAGCAGCTTCCCCAGGGGGTCTGGCTACACCTTC.

The chain joins TRBV28 to TRBJ1-4; 7 bases fit TRBD1. J lost 8 bases, V lost 5 bases, and 8 bases had no gene match. The CDR3 covers 14 residues. Germline lookup yields CDR1 MDHEN and CDR2 SYDVKM. CDR3 loop: CASSQGGASEKLFF. In DNA form, the CDR3 reads TGTGCCAGCAGTCAAGGGGGCGCCTCGGAAAAACTGTTTTTT.

The DNA of the CDR3 is TGCAGCGTTTCGCCGGTAGACACTGAAGCTTTCTTT. This sequence encodes CSVSPVDTEAFF. The chain uses TRBV29-1 and TRBJ1-1; D unresolved. Between the trimmed V and J ends, which lost 5 bases and 3 bases, there was a span of 10 bases. The CDR3 has 12 amino acids. The germline CDR1 and CDR2 sequences are SQVTM and ANQGSEA.

Notes on this clone: One end of the junction does not line up with germline, which may come from a read error. The chain links TRBV4-3 to TRBJ1-5; 8 nucleotides agree with TRBD1. CDR1 is LGHNA and CDR2 is YSLEER in the germline V gene. The CDR3 consists of 14 residues. In nucleotides, the CDR3 is TGCGCCAGCAGCCAAGATATTGGGACAGGACGCCCGGATTTT. Translation gives CASSQDIGTGRPDF.

CDR3 coding DNA: TGTGCCAGCAGCAGAGTGGTCTCCCAAGAGACCCAGTACTTC. Its translation is CASSRVVSQETQYF. The V gene is TRBV7-9, the J gene TRBJ2-5, with D unclear. CDR1 is SEHNR and CDR2 is FQNEAQ in the germline V gene (reference sequence). V shed 5 bases and J shed 1 base, with 11 bases lying between them. The CDR3 length is 14 residues.

Here the CDR3 reads CASSVQGTENIQYF. For the CDR3, the DNA is TGTGCCAGCAGCGTGCAGGGGACCGAAAACATTCAGTACTTC. The chain couples TRBV7-9 to TRBJ2-4; D is perhaps TRBD1 (6 bases). CDR3 length: 14 amino acids. The germline V gene has CDR1 SEHNR and CDR2 FQNEAQ (reference sequence). Trimming took off 5 bases at V and 5 bases at J, with 13 bases between the two ends.

The chain recombines TRBV6-1 with TRBJ1-5; a possible D gene is TRBD1 (6 bases). The CDR3 extends over 13 amino acids. Per the germline V gene, CDR1 is MNHNS and CDR2 is SASEGT. V lost 5 bases and J lost 4, with 9 bases in between. In nucleotides, the CDR3 is TGTGCCAGCAGTTTAACAGGGAATCAGCCCCAGCATTTT. As protein: CASSLTGNQPQHF.

This clone was recorded only once. The chain employs TRBV2 and TRBJ2-2; D not resolved. The CDR3 has 14 residues. Germline CDR1 and CDR2: SNHLY and FYNNEI. Trimming cost V 5 bases and J 3 bases, with 10 bases left between them. CDR3 nucleotides: TGTGCCAGCAGTTCCACACCGTACACCGGGGAGCTGTTTTTT. Amino acids: CASSSTPYTGELFF.

V gene TRBV27 combines with J gene TRBJ1-1, with 8 bases identical to TRBD1. This CDR3 is built from 15 residues. J was trimmed by 1 base and V by 8 bases; bases with no gene match: 9. CDR1 and CDR2 from the germline V gene are MNHEY and SMNVEV (reference sequence). Here the CDR3 DNA reads TGTGCCAGCTGGGAAACCGGGACAGGGAACACTGAAGCTTTCTTT. It yields the protein CASWETGTGNTEAFF.

To note about this clone: Within the sample, other DNA sequences also encode this same CDR3. The DNA for the CDR3 is TGTGCCAGCAGCTTACGCAGGAACACTGAAGCTTTCTTT. Residues: CASSLRRNTEAFF. This sequence joins TRBV7-2 and TRBJ1-1; D not resolved. Trimming took 2 bases from V and 1 from J, leaving 5 bases between them. CDR1 and CDR2 from the germline V gene are SGHTA and FQGNSA. The CDR3 contains 13 residues.

The V and J genes are TRBV5-4 and TRBJ2-7; 12 nucleotides align to TRBD1. This CDR3 region has 15 residues. V dropped 4 bases and J dropped 7; count of bases not matched to a gene: 9. Per germline, CDR1 SGHNT and CDR2 YYREEE (reference sequence). CDR3 loop: CASSRDRGLSREQYF. The DNA for the CDR3 is TGTGCCAGCAGCCGGGACAGGGGGCTCTCCCGGGAGCAGTACTTC.

V and J are TRBV4-3 and TRBJ1-1, with D possibly matching TRBD1 (5 bases). From germline, CDR1 is LGHNA and CDR2 YSLEER. V was pared by 1 base and J by 1 base, with 16 bases between. The CDR3 loop spans 17 amino acids. The CDR3 here is CASSQGGGEGGNTEAFF. The DNA of the CDR3 is TGCGCCAGCAGCCAAGGGGGCGGGGAAGGAGGGAACACTGAAGCTTTCTTT.

The chain has TRBV30 and TRBJ1-5; 7 bases fit TRBD1. The V and J ends lost 1 base and 6 bases, in that order; junction bases with no gene match: 6. CDR1 GTSNPN and CDR2 SVGIG come from the germline V gene (reference sequence). The length of the CDR3 is 14 residues. CDR3: CAWSGQGGTQPQHF. CDR3 DNA sequence: TGTGCCTGGAGTGGACAGGGTGGAACTCAGCCCCAGCATTTT.

This chain joins TRBV3-1 (or the pseudogene TRBV3-2) and TRBJ2-7, with 7 positions matching TRBD1. The CDR3 sequence is 11 residues long. Germline V lookup: CDR1 LGHDT, CDR2 YNNKEL (reference sequence). J was trimmed by 13 bases and V by 4 bases; bases with no gene match: 7. CDR3 coding DNA: TGTGCCAGCAGCCCAGGGACAGTAAGTTACTTC. It specifies CASSPGTVSYF.

V is TRBV3-1 (or the pseudogene TRBV3-2) and J is TRBJ1-6, with 11 bases matching TRBD1. The CDR3 has 14 amino acids. In germline, CDR1 is LGHDT, CDR2 YNNKEL (reference sequence). V gave up 3 bases and J gave up 9 bases; unmatched junction bases: 1. For the CDR3, the DNA is TGTGCCAGCAGCCACGGACAGGGGGCTTCACCCCTCCACTTT. Residues: CASSHGQGASPLHF.

The chain is built from TRBV5-1 and TRBJ1-2; weak D call: TRBD1 (5 bases). Germline V gene data show CDR1 as SGHRS and CDR2 as YFSETQ. This CDR3 is 13 amino acids long. The V end lost 1 base, the J end lost 5 bases, and 9 bases lay between the germline ends. DNA of the CDR3: TGCGCCAGCAGCTTGAACAGGCAATATGGCTACACCTTC. Translated: CASSLNRQYGYTF.

Regarding this clone: Other DNA sequences from this sample encode an identical CDR3 as well. The rearrangement joins TRBV11-3 to TRBJ1-1, with TRBD1 identical over 7 bases. Germline V gives CDR1 SGHNT, CDR2 YENEEA. V shed 4 bases, J shed 0 bases, and the junction held 5 bases outside the gene matches. There are 15 residues in the CDR3. CDR3 in amino acids: CASSSGTAMNTEAFF. In nucleotides, the CDR3 is TGTGCCAGCAGCTCCGGGACAGCTATGAACACTGAAGCTTTCTTT.

This chain uses TRBV6-5 with TRBJ1-1; D is unresolved. CDR1 and CDR2 from the germline V gene are MNHEY and SVGAGI. This CDR3 has 14 amino acids. V gave up 2 bases and J gave up 3 bases, with 10 bases separating them. This CDR3 reads CASSYGRGDTEAFF. The CDR3 DNA reads TGTGCCAGCAGTTACGGCCGTGGAGACACTGAAGCTTTCTTT.